This T cell receptor beta chain was retrieved from a study of blood T cell repertoires in COVID-19. Looking at the study overall: COVID-19 samples collected from the United States, Italy and Spain covered acute and convalescent phases. PBMCs, B-cell-depleted T cells, or T cells provided the cDNA or gDNA that made up the material.

This clone was counted ten times or more. There are 16 residues in the CDR3. Per germline, CDR1 LGHDT and CDR2 YNNKEL (reference sequence). V dropped 1 base and J dropped 3 bases, with 15 bases sitting between them. As processed by the authors: Amplification of reference gene primers was used by the study to estimate nucleated cell counts. Assay: immunoSEQ multiplex PCR; the TCRdb copy retains only in-frame clones and omits some. V, J and clone size are those of that table, while D and trimming were read from the DNA. The repertoire has hundreds of thousands of clones, approximately 87% of them found once; the top ten carry 6.5% to 9.5%.

Sequencing was performed on peripheral blood. The source of this sequence is a woman aged 45-65 years who had recovered from COVID-19. The rearrangement links TRBV3-1 (or the pseudogene TRBV3-2) to TRBJ1-1, with D perhaps matching TRBD1 (5 bases). In nucleotides, the CDR3 is TGTGCCAGCAGCCAAGTCAAGGGGCCGGGGGACACTGAAGCTTTCTTT. Its protein product is CASSQVKGPGDTEAFF.